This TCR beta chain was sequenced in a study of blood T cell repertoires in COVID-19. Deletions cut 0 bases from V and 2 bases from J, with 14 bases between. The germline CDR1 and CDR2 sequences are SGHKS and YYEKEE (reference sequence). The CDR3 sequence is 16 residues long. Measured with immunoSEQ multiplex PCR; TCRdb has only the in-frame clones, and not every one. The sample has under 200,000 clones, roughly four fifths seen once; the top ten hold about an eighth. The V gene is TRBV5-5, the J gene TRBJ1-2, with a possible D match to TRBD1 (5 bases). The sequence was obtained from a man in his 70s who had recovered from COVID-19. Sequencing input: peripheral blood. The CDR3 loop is CASSLDLGRTNYGYTF. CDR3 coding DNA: TGTGCCAGCAGCTTGGACTTGGGCAGGACAAACTATGGCTACACCTTC.